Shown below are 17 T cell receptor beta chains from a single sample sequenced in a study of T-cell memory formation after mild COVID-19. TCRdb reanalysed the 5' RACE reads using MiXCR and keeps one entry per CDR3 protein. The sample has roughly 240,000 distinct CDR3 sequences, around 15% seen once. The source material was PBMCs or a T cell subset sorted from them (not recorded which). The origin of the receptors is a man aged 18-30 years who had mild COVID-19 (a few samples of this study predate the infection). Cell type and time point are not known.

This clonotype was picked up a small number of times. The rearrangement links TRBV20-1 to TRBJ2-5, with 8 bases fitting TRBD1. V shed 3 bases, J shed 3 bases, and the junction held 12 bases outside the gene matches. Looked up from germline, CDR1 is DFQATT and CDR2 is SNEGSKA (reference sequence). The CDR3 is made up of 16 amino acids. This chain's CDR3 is CSASPLPSGGEETQYF. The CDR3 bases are TGCAGTGCTAGCCCCCTACCCTCAGGGGGCGAAGAGACCCAGTACTTC.

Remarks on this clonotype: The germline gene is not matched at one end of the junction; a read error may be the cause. CDR3 residues: CASSLSPGDKAGEMFF. CDR3 DNA: TGTGCCAGCAGTTTATCCCCAGGGGACAAAGCCGGGGAGATGTTTTTT. V is TRBV27 and J is TRBJ2-2; maybe TRBD1 (6 bases). The V gene's germline CDR1 is MNHEY and CDR2 SMNVEV (reference sequence). The CDR3 sequence is 16 residues long.

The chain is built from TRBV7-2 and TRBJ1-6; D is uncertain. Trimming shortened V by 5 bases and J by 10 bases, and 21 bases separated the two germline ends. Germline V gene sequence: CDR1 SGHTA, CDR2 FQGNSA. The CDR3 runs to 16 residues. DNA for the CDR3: TGTGCCAGCAGCCAAAAGGGTGGAGATCTAGCCTCACCCCTCCACTTT. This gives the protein CASSQKGGDLASPLHF.

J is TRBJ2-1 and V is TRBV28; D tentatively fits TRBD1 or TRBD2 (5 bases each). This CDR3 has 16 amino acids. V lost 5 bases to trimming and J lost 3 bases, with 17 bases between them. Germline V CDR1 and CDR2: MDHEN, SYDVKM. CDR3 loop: CASSSWFQGVYNEQFF. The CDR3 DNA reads TGTGCCAGCAGTAGCTGGTTTCAGGGAGTCTACAATGAGCAGTTCTTC.

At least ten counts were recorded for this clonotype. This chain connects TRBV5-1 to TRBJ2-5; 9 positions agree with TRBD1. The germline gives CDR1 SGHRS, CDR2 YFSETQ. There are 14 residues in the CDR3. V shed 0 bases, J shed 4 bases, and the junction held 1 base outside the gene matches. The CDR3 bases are TGCGCCAGCAGCTTGGAGGACAGGGGAGAGACCCAGTACTTC. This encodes CASSLEDRGETQYF.

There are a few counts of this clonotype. The CDR3 DNA is TGTGCCATCAGTGGGGGGCCGAAAAGCACAGATACGCAGTATTTT. Translated: CAISGGPKSTDTQYF. V is TRBV10-3 and J is TRBJ2-3, with D perhaps TRBD1 (6 bases). CDR1 and CDR2 from the germline V gene are ENHRY and SYGVKD. V was cut by 4 bases and J by 0 bases, with 11 bases left in between. The CDR3 consists of 15 residues.

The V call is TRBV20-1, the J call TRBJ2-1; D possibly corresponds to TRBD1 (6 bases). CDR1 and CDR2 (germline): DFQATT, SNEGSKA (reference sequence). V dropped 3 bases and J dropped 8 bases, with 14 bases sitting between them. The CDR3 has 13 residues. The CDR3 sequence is CSASGTPGDEQFF. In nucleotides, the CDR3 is TGCAGTGCTAGCGGGACACCCGGGGATGAGCAGTTCTTC.

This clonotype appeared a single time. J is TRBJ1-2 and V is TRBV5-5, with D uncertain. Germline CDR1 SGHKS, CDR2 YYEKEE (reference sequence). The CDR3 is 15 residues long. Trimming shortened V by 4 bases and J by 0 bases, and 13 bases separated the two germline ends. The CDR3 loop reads CASSTPPLANYGYTF. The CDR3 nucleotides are TGTGCCAGCAGCACCCCGCCCCTCGCTAACTATGGCTACACCTTC.

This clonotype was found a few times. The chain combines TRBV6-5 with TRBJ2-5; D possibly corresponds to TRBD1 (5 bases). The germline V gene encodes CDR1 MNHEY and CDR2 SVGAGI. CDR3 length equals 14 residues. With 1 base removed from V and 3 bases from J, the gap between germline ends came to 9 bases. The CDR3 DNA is TGTGCCAGCAGTTACTTTCGACAGAAAGAGACCCAGTACTTC. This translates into CASSYFRQKETQYF.

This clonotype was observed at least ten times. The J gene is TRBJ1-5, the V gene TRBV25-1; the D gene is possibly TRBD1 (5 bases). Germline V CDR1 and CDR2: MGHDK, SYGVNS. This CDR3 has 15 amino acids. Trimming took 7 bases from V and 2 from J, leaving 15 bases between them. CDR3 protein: CASTGERGGNQPQHF. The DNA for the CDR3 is TGTGCCAGCACCGGAGAAAGGGGAGGCAATCAGCCCCAGCATTTT.

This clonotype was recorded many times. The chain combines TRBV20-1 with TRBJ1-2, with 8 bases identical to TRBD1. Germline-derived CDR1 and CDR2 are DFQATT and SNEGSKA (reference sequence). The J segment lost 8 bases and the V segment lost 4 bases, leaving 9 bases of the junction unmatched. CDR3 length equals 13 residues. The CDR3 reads CSATSGTGSGYTF. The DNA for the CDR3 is TGCAGTGCTACATCCGGGACAGGATCCGGCTACACCTTC.

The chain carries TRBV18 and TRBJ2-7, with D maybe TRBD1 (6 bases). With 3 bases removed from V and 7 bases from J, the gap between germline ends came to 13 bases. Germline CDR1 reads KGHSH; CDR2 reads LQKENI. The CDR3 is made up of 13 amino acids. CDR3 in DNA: TGTGCCAGCTCACCCTCAGGACAGAGAGAGCAGTACGTC. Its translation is CASSPSGQREQYV.

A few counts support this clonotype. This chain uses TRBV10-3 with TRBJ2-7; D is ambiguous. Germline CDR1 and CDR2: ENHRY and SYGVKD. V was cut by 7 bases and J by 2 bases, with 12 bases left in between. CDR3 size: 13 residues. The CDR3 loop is CAITAWPAYEQYF. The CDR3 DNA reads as TGTGCCATCACAGCGTGGCCCGCCTACGAGCAGTACTTC.

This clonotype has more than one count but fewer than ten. The CDR3 region has the DNA TGTGCCAGCGCTGAACTCTCATATGGCTACACCTTC. Encoded protein: CASAELSYGYTF. This chain joins TRBV6-2 or TRBV6-3 and TRBJ1-2; D not resolved. Germline CDR1 reads MNHEY; CDR2 reads SVGEGT. The CDR3 loop spans 12 amino acids. V lost 8 bases, J lost 5 bases, and 12 bases lay in between.

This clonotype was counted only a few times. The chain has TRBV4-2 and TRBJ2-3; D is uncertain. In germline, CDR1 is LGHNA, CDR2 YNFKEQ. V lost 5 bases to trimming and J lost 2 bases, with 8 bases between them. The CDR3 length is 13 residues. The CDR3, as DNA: TGTGCCAGCAGCTCGGAGCACACAGATACGCAGTATTTT. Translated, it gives CASSSEHTDTQYF.

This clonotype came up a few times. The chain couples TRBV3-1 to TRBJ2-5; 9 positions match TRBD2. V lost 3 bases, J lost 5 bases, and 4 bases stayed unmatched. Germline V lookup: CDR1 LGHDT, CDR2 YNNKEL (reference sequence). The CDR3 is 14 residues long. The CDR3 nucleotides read TGTGCCAGCAGCCAGGCGGGGGGGCCGGAGACCCAGTACTTC. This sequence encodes CASSQAGGPETQYF.

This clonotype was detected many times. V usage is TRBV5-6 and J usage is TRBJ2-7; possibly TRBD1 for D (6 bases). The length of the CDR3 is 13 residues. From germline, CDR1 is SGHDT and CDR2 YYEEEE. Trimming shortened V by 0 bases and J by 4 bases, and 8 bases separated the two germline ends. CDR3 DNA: TGTGCCAGCAGCTTGGGGACAGTATACGAGCAGTACTTC. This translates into CASSLGTVYEQYF.